Sequencing of this T cell receptor (beta chain) was carried out in a study of radiotherapy plus CTLA-4 blockade in lung cancer. About the research overall: Overall, approximately 18% of patients showed an objective response, while around 34% attained disease control. Study-level results: Among blood TCR repertoires after radiotherapy plus ipilimumab, tumor-derived clones expanded.

Generated by immunoSEQ multiplex PCR, the TCRdb table keeps only in-frame clones and is missing some. The repertoire holds about 44,000 clones, with 70% to 80% as singletons. Focal radiation and CTLA-4 blockade (ipilimumab) were tested in chemo-refractory metastatic non-small-cell lung cancer patients. Regarding this clone: Antigen unknown.

V lost 3 bases, J lost 0 bases, and 19 bases lay in between. Looked up from germline, CDR1 is SGDLS and CDR2 is YYNGEE. The CDR3 loop spans 18 amino acids. The sample here was peripheral blood, taken from a patient treated with radiotherapy plus ipilimumab. The chain uses TRBV9 and TRBJ2-1; maybe TRBD2 (6 bases). This sequence was found in a human donor with non-small cell lung cancer whose response to radiotherapy plus ipilimumab could not be evaluated. CDR3 bases: TGTGCCAGCAGCGGGGGGAGGTTGCGGGGCAGCTCCTACAATGAGCAGTTCTTC. Translating gives CASSGGRLRGSSYNEQFF.